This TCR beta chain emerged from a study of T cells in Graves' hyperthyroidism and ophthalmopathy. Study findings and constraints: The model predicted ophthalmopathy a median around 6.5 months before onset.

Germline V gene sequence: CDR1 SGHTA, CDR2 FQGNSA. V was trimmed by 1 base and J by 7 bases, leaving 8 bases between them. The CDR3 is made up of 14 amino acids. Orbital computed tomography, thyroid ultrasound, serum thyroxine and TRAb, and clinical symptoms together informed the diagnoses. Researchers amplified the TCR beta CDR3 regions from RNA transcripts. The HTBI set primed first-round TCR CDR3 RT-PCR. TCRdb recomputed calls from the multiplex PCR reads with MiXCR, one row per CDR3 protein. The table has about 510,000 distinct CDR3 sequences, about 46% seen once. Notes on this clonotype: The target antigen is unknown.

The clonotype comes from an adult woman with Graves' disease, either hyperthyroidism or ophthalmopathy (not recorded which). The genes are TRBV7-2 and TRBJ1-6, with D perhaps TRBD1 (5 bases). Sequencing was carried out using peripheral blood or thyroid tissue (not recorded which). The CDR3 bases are TGTGCCAGCAGCTTAGGGGGGAGCAATTCACCCCTCCACTTT. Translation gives CASSLGGSNSPLHF.